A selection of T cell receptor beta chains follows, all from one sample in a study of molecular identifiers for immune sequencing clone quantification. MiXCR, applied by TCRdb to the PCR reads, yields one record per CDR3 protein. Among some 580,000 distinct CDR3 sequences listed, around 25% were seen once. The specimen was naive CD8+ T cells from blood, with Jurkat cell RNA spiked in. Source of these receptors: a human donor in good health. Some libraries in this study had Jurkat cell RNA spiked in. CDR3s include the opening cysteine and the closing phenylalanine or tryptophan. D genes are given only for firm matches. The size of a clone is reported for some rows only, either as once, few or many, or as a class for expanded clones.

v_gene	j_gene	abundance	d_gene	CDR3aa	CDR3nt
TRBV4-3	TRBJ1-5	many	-	CASSQDGRSNQPQHF	TGCGCCAGCAGCCAAGATGGGCGTAGCAATCAGCCCCAGCATTTT
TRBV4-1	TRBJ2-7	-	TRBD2	CASSQTRGTSVIGHEQYF	TGCGCCAGCAGCCAGACCCGGGGGACTAGCGTGATTGGCCACGAGCAGTACTTC
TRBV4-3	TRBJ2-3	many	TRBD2	CASSRTLSLAGRTDTQYF	TGCGCCAGCAGCCGAACTCTTTCACTAGCGGGCCGCACAGATACGCAGTATTTT
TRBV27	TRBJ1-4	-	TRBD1	CASSKGTGGYEKLFF	TGTGCCAGCAGTAAGGGGACAGGGGGTTATGAAAAACTGTTTTTT
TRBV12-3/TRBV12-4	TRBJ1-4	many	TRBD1	CASKGTGGLNNEKLFF	TGTGCCAGCAAAGGGACAGGGGGCCTTAATAATGAAAAACTGTTTTTT
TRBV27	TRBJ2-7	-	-	CASSSGPALEQYF	TGTGCCAGCAGTTCAGGCCCGGCGCTCGAGCAGTACTTC
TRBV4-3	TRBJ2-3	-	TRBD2	CASSQRLAGDLDTQYF	TGCGCCAGCAGCCAACGGCTAGCGGGAGATCTAGATACGCAGTATTTT
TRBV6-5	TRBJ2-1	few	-	CASWPSMIGEQFF	TGTGCCAGCTGGCCTAGTATGATCGGTGAGCAGTTCTTC
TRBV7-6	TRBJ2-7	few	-	CASSLVAGPTGEQYF	TGTGCCAGCAGCTTAGTTGCAGGACCCACGGGGGAGCAGTACTTC
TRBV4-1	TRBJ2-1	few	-	CASSQDRGVSNEQFF	TGCGCCAGCAGCCAAGATCGCGGGGTCAGCAATGAGCAGTTCTTC
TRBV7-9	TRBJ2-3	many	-	CASSLPASDTQYF	TGTGCCAGCAGCTTACCAGCCTCAGATACGCAGTATTTT
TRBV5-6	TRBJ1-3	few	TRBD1	CASSFLTGETTGNTIYF	TGTGCCAGCAGCTTTTTAACAGGGGAGACGACCGGAAACACCATATATTTT
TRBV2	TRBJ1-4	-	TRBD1	CASSEAGTVNEKLFF	TGTGCCAGCAGTGAAGCGGGGACAGTGAATGAAAAACTGTTTTTT
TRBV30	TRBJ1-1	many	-	CAWRPDVRVEAFF	TGTGCCTGGAGACCGGACGTTCGGGTTGAAGCTTTCTTT